The source of this T cell receptor beta chain is a study of graft-versus-host responses after intestinal transplantation. Study at large: Every recipient underwent anti-thymocyte globulin induction, then tacrolimus and steroids for two to three years.

Overall study results and limits: Patients with graft-donor T cell macrochimerism had high graft-versus-host to host-versus-graft clonal ratios in allografts.

Assay used: immunoSEQ multiplex PCR; TCRdb lists only in-frame clones, some missing. Seen here are fewer than 150,000 clones, around 94% observed once, and the top ten hold over 0.15%. This clone has only one observation. Antigen specificity is unknown. Material: unstimulated CD4+ T cells sorted from spleen or lymph node cells, obtained before intestinal transplant. The sequence was collected from a human donor who received an intestinal transplant.

CDR3 coding DNA: TGTGCCAGCACCCAGCGGGGGGCGGGTGGCTACACCTTC. This encodes CASTQRGAGGYTF. The V and J genes are TRBV6-1 and TRBJ1-2, with TRBD1 as a possible D gene (6 bases). V lost 7 bases and J 7 bases, leaving 16 bases between the germline ends. This CDR3 has 13 residues. CDR1 is MNHNS and CDR2 is SASEGT in the germline V gene.